Listed below are T cell receptor beta chains from one sample, sequenced in a study of glioma-infiltrating T cells. TCRdb used MiXCR to reprocess the multiplex PCR reads, holding one entry per CDR3 protein. In the table there are fewer than 200,000 distinct CDR3 sequences, more than 25% of which are singletons. The sample comprised glioma tissue, nonneoplastic brain tissue, or PBMCs (not recorded which). The receptors originated from a human donor with low-grade glioma or glioblastoma, undergoing nonglioma brain surgery, or in good health (not recorded which). CDR3s include the opening cysteine and the closing phenylalanine or tryptophan. The D gene is left open where the match is weak. Clone size is shown for a subset of rows, as once, few, many or a class of expanded clone.

len: 13
d_gene: -
abundance: -
v_gene: TRBV10-3
j_gene: TRBJ1-1
CDR3aa: CAFSESQNTEAFF
CDR3nt: TGTGCCTTCAGTGAGTCCCAGAACACTGAAGCTTTCTTT

len: 14
d_gene: TRBD2
abundance: many
v_gene: TRBV11-3
j_gene: TRBJ2-7
CDR3aa: CASRAGIPPYEQYF
CDR3nt: TGTGCCAGCAGAGCGGGGATCCCACCCTACGAGCAGTACTTC

len: 14
d_gene: -
abundance: many
v_gene: TRBV6-6
j_gene: TRBJ2-1
CDR3aa: CASSYGGSNNEQFF
CDR3nt: TGTGCCAGCAGTTACGGGGGTAGCAACAATGAGCAGTTCTTC

len: 13
d_gene: -
abundance: many
v_gene: TRBV7-3
j_gene: TRBJ2-3
CDR3aa: CASSSSIQYTQYF
CDR3nt: TGTGCCAGCAGCTCCAGTATACAGTATACGCAGTATTTT

len: 13
d_gene: TRBD1
abundance: few
v_gene: TRBV29-1
j_gene: TRBJ1-2
CDR3aa: CSVAGGANYGYTF
CDR3nt: TGCAGCGTTGCAGGGGGCGCGAACTATGGCTACACCTTC

len: 12
d_gene: TRBD1
abundance: many
v_gene: TRBV27
j_gene: TRBJ2-7
CDR3aa: CASRDRAREQYF
CDR3nt: TGTGCCAGCAGAGACAGGGCCCGCGAGCAGTACTTC

len: 13
d_gene: -
abundance: many
v_gene: TRBV7-9
j_gene: TRBJ2-3
CDR3aa: CASSLRKVDTQYF
CDR3nt: TGTGCCAGCAGCTTGAGGAAAGTGGATACGCAGTATTTT

len: 12
d_gene: -
abundance: many
v_gene: TRBV11-2
j_gene: TRBJ2-3
CDR3aa: CASSLGGDTQYF
CDR3nt: TGTGCCAGCAGCTTAGGAGGGGATACGCAGTATTTT

len: 17
d_gene: -
abundance: many
v_gene: TRBV6-2/TRBV6-3
j_gene: TRBJ2-7
CDR3aa: CASSYSVPTMGSYEQYF
CDR3nt: TGTGCCAGCAGTTACTCGGTCCCCACAATGGGGTCCTACGAGCAGTACTTC

len: 13
d_gene: TRBD2
abundance: many
v_gene: TRBV29-1
j_gene: TRBJ2-7
CDR3aa: CSVVVAGAHEQYF
CDR3nt: TGCAGCGTTGTTGTAGCGGGAGCCCACGAGCAGTACTTC

len: 14
d_gene: -
abundance: once
v_gene: TRBV30
j_gene: TRBJ2-1
CDR3aa: CAWTNPQELPEQFF
CDR3nt: TGTGCCTGGACTAACCCACAGGAACTTCCAGAGCAGTTCTTC

len: 14
d_gene: TRBD1
abundance: few
v_gene: TRBV27
j_gene: TRBJ2-5
CDR3aa: CASRMGQGMGTQYF
CDR3nt: TGTGCCAGCAGGATGGGACAGGGGATGGGGACCCAGTACTTC

len: 15
d_gene: TRBD1
abundance: many
v_gene: TRBV7-2
j_gene: TRBJ1-4
CDR3aa: CASSSPTGGEGKLFF
CDR3nt: TGTGCCAGCAGCTCGCCGACAGGGGGCGAAGGAAAACTGTTTTTT

len: 13
d_gene: -
abundance: many
v_gene: TRBV6-2/TRBV6-3
j_gene: TRBJ2-3
CDR3aa: CASSYWMRDTQYF
CDR3nt: TGTGCCAGCAGTTACTGGATGAGAGATACGCAGTATTTT

len: 13
d_gene: -
abundance: -
v_gene: TRBV3-1
j_gene: TRBJ1-1
CDR3aa: CSSSQGAFPESFF
CDR3nt: TGTTCCAGCAGCCAAGGCGCCTTTCCTGAATCTTTCTTT

len: 15
d_gene: -
abundance: many
v_gene: TRBV4-3
j_gene: TRBJ2-4
CDR3aa: CASSQVPVAKNIQYF
CDR3nt: TGCGCCAGCAGCCAGGTTCCGGTAGCCAAAAACATTCAGTACTTC

len: 15
d_gene: -
abundance: -
v_gene: TRBV2
j_gene: TRBJ1-1
CDR3aa: CASSSRKGGGTEAFF
CDR3nt: TGTGCCAGCAGTTCCAGGAAGGGGGGCGGCACTGAAGCTTTCTTT

len: 14
d_gene: -
abundance: many
v_gene: TRBV7-2
j_gene: TRBJ2-5
CDR3aa: CASSPPTGQETQYF
CDR3nt: TGTGCCAGCAGCCCCCCGACGGGTCAAGAGACCCAGTACTTC

len: 15
d_gene: TRBD2
abundance: -
v_gene: TRBV20-1
j_gene: TRBJ2-7
CDR3aa: CSARPLAGGFYEQYF
CDR3nt: TGCAGTGCTAGACCTCTAGCGGGAGGGTTCTACGAGCAGTACTTC

len: 13
d_gene: -
abundance: -
v_gene: TRBV5-1
j_gene: TRBJ2-7
CDR3aa: CASSLAVIDEQYF
CDR3nt: TGCGCCAGCAGCTTGGCCGTTATAGATGAGCAGTACTTC

len: 16
d_gene: -
abundance: many
v_gene: TRBV7-6
j_gene: TRBJ1-5
CDR3aa: CASSSKVRPSNQPQHF
CDR3nt: TGTGCCAGCAGCTCAAAGGTCCGGCCCAGCAATCAGCCCCAGCATTTT

len: 15
d_gene: TRBD2
abundance: -
v_gene: TRBV7-9
j_gene: TRBJ2-7
CDR3aa: CASSLILAGKYEQYF
CDR3nt: TGTGCCAGCAGCTTAATACTAGCGGGAAAGTACGAGCAGTACTTC

len: 14
d_gene: TRBD1
abundance: -
v_gene: TRBV7-9
j_gene: TRBJ2-3
CDR3aa: CATRQGTSTDTQYF
CDR3nt: TGTGCCACCAGACAGGGGACTAGCACAGATACGCAGTATTTT

len: 17
d_gene: TRBD2
abundance: -
v_gene: TRBV6-2/TRBV6-3
j_gene: TRBJ2-3
CDR3aa: CASSYSSSGSYTDTQYF
CDR3nt: TGTGCCAGCAGTTACTCGTCTAGCGGGAGTTACACAGATACGCAGTATTTT

len: 13
d_gene: -
abundance: many
v_gene: TRBV27
j_gene: TRBJ2-4
CDR3aa: CATSPDTSNIQYF
CDR3nt: TGTGCCACTTCTCCCGACACGTCTAACATTCAGTACTTC

len: 14
d_gene: TRBD1
abundance: -
v_gene: TRBV5-5
j_gene: TRBJ1-1
CDR3aa: CASSLRTGGTEAFF
CDR3nt: TGTGCCAGCAGCTTGCGAACAGGGGGCACTGAAGCTTTCTTT

len: 14
d_gene: -
abundance: -
v_gene: TRBV7-7
j_gene: TRBJ1-1
CDR3aa: CASSLEYVNTEAFF
CDR3nt: TGTGCCAGCAGCCTAGAGTACGTGAACACTGAAGCTTTCTTT

len: 14
d_gene: -
abundance: many
v_gene: TRBV20-1
j_gene: TRBJ2-7
CDR3aa: CSATSDGTTYEQYF
CDR3nt: TGCAGTGCTACTTCTGACGGGACCACCTACGAGCAGTACTTC